This TCR beta chain stems from a study of T cell responses to AZD1222 COVID-19 vaccine. Study-wide background: The study pooled second doses at about 4 or about 12 weeks. Findings and caveats of the study: Two AZD1222 administrations were followed by greater Spike-specific TCR breadth and depth. Without day 14 samples, only post-peak T cell repertoires were studied. Vaccine-associated CD4 TCRs ranged over spike, dominating at 160-218 and 743-854.

Notes on this clone: Antigen: not known.

The germline gives CDR1 SEHNR, CDR2 FQNEAQ (reference sequence). V lost 3 bases and J lost 0; bases outside the gene matches: 9. The CDR3 spans 19 residues. The method was immunoSEQ multiplex PCR; TCRdb's version includes in-frame clones alone and lacks a portion of them. Of 95,000 to 150,000 clones listed, 70% to 90% are singletons. The chain joins TRBV7-9 to TRBJ2-6; 9 bases align to TRBD2. This clonotype was obtained from an adult in good health. The material sequenced was peripheral blood, taken on day 0 of AZD1222 vaccination. The CDR3 DNA sequence: TGTGCCAGCAGCTTTGCTACTAGCGGGTGGGGCTCTGGGGCCAACGTCCTGACTTTC. Its protein product is CASSFATSGWGSGANVLTF.